The entry that follows covers one T cell receptor (beta chain) sequence. The sample is drawn from a study of blood T cell repertoires in COVID-19. Turning to the study itself: The United States, Italy and Spain provided the acute and convalescent COVID-19 samples. PBMCs, B-cell-depleted T cells, or T cells provided the cDNA or gDNA that made up the material.

The germline V gene encodes CDR1 SGHRS and CDR2 YFSETQ. V shed 4 bases and J 5 bases; nucleotides not matched to a gene: 8. This CDR3 spans 15 amino acids. Authors' processing steps: Reference gene primer amplification gave estimated nucleated cell counts. Assay used: immunoSEQ multiplex PCR; TCRdb lists only in-frame clones, some missing. D and trimming come from the DNA, and the V and J calls and clone size come from that table. The data hold 70,000 to 85,000 clones, with 86% observed a single time. This receptor was identified in a woman of 80 years or more in a cohort sampled during active or convalescent COVID-19. Sequencing was performed on peripheral blood. This sequence joins TRBV5-1 and TRBJ1-1; 10 nucleotides agree with TRBD1. DNA of the CDR3: TGCGCCAGCAGCCTAGACAGGGGGCCGGGAACTGAAGCTTTCTTT. Translated, it gives CASSLDRGPGTEAFF. Full variable domain (outside the CDR3, taken from reference TRBV5-1 and TRBJ1-1): KAGVTQTPRYLIKTRGQQVTLSCSPISGHRSVSWYQQTPGQGLQFLFEYFSETQRNKGNFPGRFSGRQFSNSRSEMNVSTLELGDSALYLCASSLDRGPGTEAFFGQGTRLTVV.